This T cell receptor beta chain was sequenced for a study of cytomegalovirus exposure and HLA in healthy donors. The CDR3 is 14 residues long. Primers for the PCR totalled 60 Vbeta and 13 Jbeta. The repertoire was sequenced with immunoSEQ multiplex PCR; TCRdb's copy has only in-frame clones and lacks some. Its listing shows 200,000 or so clones. The rearrangement joins TRBV1 to TRBJ1-2. TRBV1 is recorded as a pseudogene. The sequence came from a boy aged 5-17 years in good health and CMV-seronegative. Sequencing was performed on PBMCs. In nucleotides, the CDR3 is TGCACCAGCAGCCATCGCGGGCCCGGGGGTGGCTACACCTTC. It specifies CTSSHRGPGGGYTF.